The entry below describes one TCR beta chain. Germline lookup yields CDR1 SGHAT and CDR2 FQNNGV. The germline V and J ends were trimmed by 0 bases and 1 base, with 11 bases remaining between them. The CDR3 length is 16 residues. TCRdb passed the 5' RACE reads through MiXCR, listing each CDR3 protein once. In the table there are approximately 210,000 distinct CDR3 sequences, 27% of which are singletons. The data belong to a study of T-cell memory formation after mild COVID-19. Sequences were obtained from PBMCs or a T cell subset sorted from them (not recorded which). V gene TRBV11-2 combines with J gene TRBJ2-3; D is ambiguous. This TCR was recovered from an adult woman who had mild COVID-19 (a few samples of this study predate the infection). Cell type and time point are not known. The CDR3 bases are TGTGCCAGCAGCTTAGAAACGGGCCTCCGCACAGATACGCAGTATTTT. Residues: CASSLETGLRTDTQYF.